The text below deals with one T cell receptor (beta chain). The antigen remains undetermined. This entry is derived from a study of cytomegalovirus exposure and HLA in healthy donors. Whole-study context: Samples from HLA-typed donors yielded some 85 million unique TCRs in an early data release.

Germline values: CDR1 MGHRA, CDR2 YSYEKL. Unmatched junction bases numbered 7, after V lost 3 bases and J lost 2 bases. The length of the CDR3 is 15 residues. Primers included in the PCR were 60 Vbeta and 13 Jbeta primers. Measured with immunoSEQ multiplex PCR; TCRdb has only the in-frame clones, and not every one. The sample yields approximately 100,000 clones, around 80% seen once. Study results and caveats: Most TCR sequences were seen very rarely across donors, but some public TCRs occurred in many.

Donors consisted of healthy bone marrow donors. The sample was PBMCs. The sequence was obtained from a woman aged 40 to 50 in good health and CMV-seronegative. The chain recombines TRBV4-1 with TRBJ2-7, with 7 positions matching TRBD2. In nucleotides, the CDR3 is TGCGCCAGCAGCCACGCCTGGGAGGGTACCTACGAGCAGTACTTC. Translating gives CASSHAWEGTYEQYF.